The clone carrying this T cell receptor (beta chain) was seen a handful of times. Its target is unknown. From germline, CDR1 is SGHRS and CDR2 YFSETQ. The length of the CDR3 is 15 residues. V was clipped by 0 bases and J by 9 bases, with 13 bases between them. This entry belongs to a study of CD8 T cells in ankylosing spondylitis. For TCR beta, libraries came from quantitative 5'-RACE with molecular barcodes. TCRdb reprocessed the 5' RACE reads with MiXCR, giving one entry per CDR3 protein. The sample contains roughly 700,000 distinct CDR3 sequences, under 20% of which appear only once. Study-wide findings and caveats: The authors found the disease-linked clones to be CD8+ and relatively rare in peripheral blood. Some motif variants had been reported before (in reactive arthritis synovial fluid and blood). What seemed typical of ankylosing spondylitis blood was a TCR beta motif built from several highly homologous variants. Reportedly, significant enrichment of disease-linked clones occurred in matched ankylosing spondylitis synovial fluid.

The clonotype comes from a male donor with ankylosing spondylitis. The chain recombines TRBV5-1 with TRBJ1-6; a possible D gene is TRBD1 (6 bases). The sample comprised blood, either unsorted or a sorted T cell fraction (not recorded which). CDR3 DNA: TGCGCCAGCAGCTTGGAATCAACAGGGTCTTCACCCCTCCACTTT. It encodes CASSLESTGSSPLHF.